This T cell receptor beta chain was identified during a study of OX40 agonist ivuxolimab in advanced cancers. Study background: A male proportion of about 80% was recorded, with mean age about 62 years and range about 23 to 90. General study results and limits: Researchers report that CD8+ T cells had, on average, more expanded clones than CD4+.

Using immunoSEQ multiplex PCR, the repertoire was profiled, and TCRdb retains in-frame clones only, with some absent. This sample has about 55,000 clones, with about 88% found just once. Turning to this clone: Antigen: not known.

The input for sequencing was CD4+ or CD8+ T cells sorted from blood, taken in a trial of the OX40 agonist ivuxolimab. This clonotype was obtained from an adult with an advanced solid tumor such as melanoma, head and neck, liver or kidney cancer.

CDR3: CASSSGANVLTF. CDR3 DNA sequence: TGTGCCAGCAGCTCTGGGGCCAACGTCCTGACTTTC. The rearrangement links TRBV5-8 to TRBJ2-6; no clear D gene. Trimming pared 3 bases from V and 2 bases from J, leaving 0 bases between. This CDR3 is built from 12 residues. CDR1 and CDR2 (germline): SGHTS, YDEGEE. Full variable domain (rest looked up from reference TRBV5-8 and TRBJ2-6): EAGVTQSPTHLIKTRGQQATLRCSPISGHTSVYWYQQALGLGLQFLLWYDEGEERNRGNFPPRFSGRQFPNYSSELNVNALELEDSALYLCASSSGANVLTFGAGSRLTVL.